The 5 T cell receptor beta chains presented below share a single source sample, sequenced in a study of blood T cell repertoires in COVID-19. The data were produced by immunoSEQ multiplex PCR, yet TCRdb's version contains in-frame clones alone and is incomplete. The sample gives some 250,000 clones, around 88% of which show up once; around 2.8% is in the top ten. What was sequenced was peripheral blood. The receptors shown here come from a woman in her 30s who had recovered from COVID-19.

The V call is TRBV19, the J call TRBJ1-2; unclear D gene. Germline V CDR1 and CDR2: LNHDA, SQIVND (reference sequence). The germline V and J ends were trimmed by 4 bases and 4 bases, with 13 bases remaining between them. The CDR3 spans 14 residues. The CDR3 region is CASSTGFGGYGYTF. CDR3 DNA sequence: TGTGCCAGTAGTACGGGTTTTGGTGGCTATGGCTACACCTTC.

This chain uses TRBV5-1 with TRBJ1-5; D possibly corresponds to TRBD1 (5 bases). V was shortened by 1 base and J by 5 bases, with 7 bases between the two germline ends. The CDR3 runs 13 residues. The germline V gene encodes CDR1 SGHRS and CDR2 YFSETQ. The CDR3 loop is CASSLIGDQPQHF. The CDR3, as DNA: TGCGCCAGCAGCTTGATAGGGGATCAGCCCCAGCATTTT. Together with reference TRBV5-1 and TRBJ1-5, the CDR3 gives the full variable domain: KAGVTQTPRYLIKTRGQQVTLSCSPISGHRSVSWYQQTPGQGLQFLFEYFSETQRNKGNFPGRFSGRQFSNSRSEMNVSTLELGDSALYLCASSLIGDQPQHFGDGTRLSIL.

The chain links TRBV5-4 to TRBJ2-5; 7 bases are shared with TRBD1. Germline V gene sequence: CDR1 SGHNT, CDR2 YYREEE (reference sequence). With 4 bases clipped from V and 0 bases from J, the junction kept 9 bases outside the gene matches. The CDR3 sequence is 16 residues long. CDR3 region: CASSTRQGGYQETQYF. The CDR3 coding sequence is TGTGCCAGCAGCACTCGACAGGGTGGCTACCAAGAGACCCAGTACTTC.

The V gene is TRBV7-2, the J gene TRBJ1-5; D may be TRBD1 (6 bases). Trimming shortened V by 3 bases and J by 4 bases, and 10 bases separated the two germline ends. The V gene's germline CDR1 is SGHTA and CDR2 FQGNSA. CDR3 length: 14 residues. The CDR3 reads CASSFWDTNQPQHF. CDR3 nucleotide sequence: TGTGCCAGCAGCTTTTGGGACACTAATCAGCCCCAGCATTTT.

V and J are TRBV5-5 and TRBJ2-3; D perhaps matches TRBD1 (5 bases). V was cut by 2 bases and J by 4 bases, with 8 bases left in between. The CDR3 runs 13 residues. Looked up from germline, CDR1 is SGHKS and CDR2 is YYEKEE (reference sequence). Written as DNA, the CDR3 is TGTGCCAGCAGCTTTACAGGCCCAGATACGCAGTATTTT. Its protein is CASSFTGPDTQYF. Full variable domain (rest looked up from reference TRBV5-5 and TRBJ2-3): DAGVTQSPTHLIKTRGQQVTLRCSPISGHKSVSWYQQVLGQGPQFIFQYYEKEERGRGNFPDRFSARQFPNYSSELNVNALLLGDSALYLCASSFTGPDTQYFGPGTRLTVL.